These T cell receptor beta chains were read from a single sample in a study of blood T cell repertoires in COVID-19. The repertoire was sequenced with immunoSEQ multiplex PCR; TCRdb's copy has only in-frame clones and lacks some. The profile shows 200,000 to 250,000 clones, around 80% of them singletons. The sequencing input was peripheral blood. All receptors derive from a woman aged 40 to 50 with acute or convalescent COVID-19. Both conserved end residues are part of each CDR3. Fields, in order: V gene, J gene, D gene, clone size, CDR3 DNA, CDR3 protein. D genes are given only for firm matches. Expanded clones get a size class; other rows say once, few or many, or leave the size out.

>TRBV9|TRBJ1-1|NA|NA
TGTGCCAGCAGCGTAGGGGTGGTCAGACAGTCAGGATGGAACTTGAACACTGAAGCTTTCTTT
CASSVGVVRQSGWNLNTEAFF
>TRBV13|TRBJ1-2|NA|NA
TGTGCCAGCAGCCTATGGACAGCCTCTAACTATGGCTACACCTTC
CASSLWTASNYGYTF
>TRBV6-6|TRBJ2-7|TRBD1|once
TGTGCCAGCAGTCGAGGACAGGGCTTCTCCTACGAGCAGTACTTC
CASSRGQGFSYEQYF
>TRBV6-5|TRBJ1-2|TRBD1|NA
TGTGCCAGCACGCGGAACACAGGGGGCAACTATGGCTACACCTTC
CASTRNTGGNYGYTF
>TRBV10-3|TRBJ1-1|TRBD1|NA
TGTGCCATCAGTGATCCTCAGGGGGGTATCACTGAAGCTTTCTTT
CAISDPQGGITEAFF
>TRBV6-5|TRBJ1-5|NA|NA
TGTGCCGGGGGGGGTAAAAATCAGCCCCAGCATTTT
CAGGGKNQPQHF
>TRBV6-5|TRBJ2-7|NA|many
TGTGCCAGCAGTTACTCGTATACTGGCGAGCAGTACTTC
CASSYSYTGEQYF
>TRBV24-1|TRBJ2-1|TRBD2|NA
TGTGCCACCAGTGACCGGACTAGCGGACCCAATGAGCAGTTCTTC
CATSDRTSGPNEQFF
>TRBV30|TRBJ2-1|TRBD2|NA
TGTGCCTGGAGCTTCGGGGGGACTAGCGGGGGTAAGCAGTTCTTC
CAWSFGGTSGGKQFF
>TRBV30|TRBJ1-1|TRBD1|NA
TGTGCCTGGAGTGTACGGCCTACAGGGACAGGGGTGCATGAAGCTTTCTTT
CAWSVRPTGTGVHEAFF
>TRBV25-1|TRBJ2-2|TRBD2|NA
TGTGCCAGCAGTACGATGGCGGGAGGGCAGACCGGGGAGCTGTTTTTT
CASSTMAGGQTGELFF
>TRBV5-6|TRBJ2-1|TRBD1|NA
TGTGCCAGCAGCTATACAGGGGGCGACTACAATGAGCAGTTCTTC
CASSYTGGDYNEQFF
>TRBV18|TRBJ1-3|TRBD1|NA
TGTGCCAGCTCACCTCCGCAGACAGGGGCCGGAAACACCATATATTTT
CASSPPQTGAGNTIYF
>TRBV15|TRBJ1-5|TRBD1|NA
TGTGCCACCAGCGCTGACAGGGGTGCAGGCAATCAGCCCCAGCATTTT
CATSADRGAGNQPQHF
>TRBV10-3|TRBJ1-4|TRBD1|NA
TGTGCCATCAGACAGGGGAGCACTAATGAAAAACTGTTTTTT
CAIRQGSTNEKLFF
>TRBV4-3|TRBJ2-5|TRBD1|NA
TGCGCCAGCAGCCGCCGGCCAAACAGGGGGCAAGAGACCCAGTACTTC
CASSRRPNRGQETQYF
>TRBV19|TRBJ2-1|TRBD2|few
TGTGCCAGTAGTAACGGGGATAAACGGGAGGTGCAGTTCTTC
CASSNGDKREVQFF